The 17 T cell receptor beta chains below come from one sample, sequenced in a study of CD8+ T cells in alopecia areata. Extracted RNA was reverse transcribed, and the resulting cDNA served as sequencing template. Libraries were prepared by immunoSEQ multiplex PCR; TCRdb keeps only in-frame clonotypes and omits some of them. The table lists under 150,000 clones, about three fifths of them singletons. Material: CD8+ T cells sorted from blood. The receptors were gathered from a human donor in good health.

This clone has just a few counts. V and J are TRBV29-1 and TRBJ2-6; the D gene could be TRBD1 or TRBD2 (5 bases each). The CDR3 runs 17 residues. Germline V lookup: CDR1 SQVTM, CDR2 ANQGSEA. Deletions cut 6 bases from V and 0 bases from J, with 18 bases between. CDR3 DNA: TGCAGCGTCCCCGCCCGGGACCTCAGCTCTGGGGCCAACGTCCTGACTTTC. It is translated as CSVPARDLSSGANVLTF.

The chain combines TRBV5-1 with TRBJ2-3; 9 positions match TRBD2. CDR3 size: 17 residues. V was clipped by 6 bases and J by 2 bases; unmatched bases: 13. Germline V gene sequence: CDR1 SGHRS, CDR2 YFSETQ. CDR3 amino acids: CASTRGLALGATDTQYF. CDR3 DNA sequence: TGCGCCAGCACCCGCGGACTAGCGCTAGGAGCCACAGATACGCAGTATTTT.

The rearrangement joins TRBV25-1 to TRBJ2-3; 8 positions match TRBD1. Germline values: CDR1 MGHDK, CDR2 SYGVNS. The CDR3 sequence is 16 residues long. The J segment lost 5 bases and the V segment lost 3 bases, leaving 10 bases of the junction unmatched. CDR3 DNA sequence: TGTGCCAGCAGTGATTTAGGACAGGGCGATGGAGATACGCAGTATTTT. It is translated as CASSDLGQGDGDTQYF.

The chain is built from TRBV28 and TRBJ2-7; no definite D call. With 1 base removed from V and 6 bases from J, the gap between germline ends came to 10 bases. Germline CDR1 reads MDHEN; CDR2 reads SYDVKM. The CDR3 totals 13 residues. CDR3 region: CASSLFLGGEQYF. DNA for the CDR3: TGTGCCAGCAGTTTATTCCTGGGTGGCGAGCAGTACTTC.

The J gene is TRBJ1-5, the V gene TRBV6-5, with a tentative D call TRBD1 (6 bases). The ends were cut back, 2 bases at V and 8 bases at J, with 10 bases in the middle. The germline gives CDR1 MNHEY, CDR2 SVGAGI. The CDR3 consists of 13 residues. CDR3 coding DNA: TGTGCCAGCAGTTACAGGGGGGAAGAGCCCCAGCATTTT. This gives the protein CASSYRGEEPQHF.

The chain couples TRBV14 to TRBJ1-1; D not certain. Per the germline V gene, CDR1 is SGHDN and CDR2 is FVKESK. The germline V and J ends were trimmed by 1 base and 3 bases, with 12 bases remaining between them. The CDR3 totals 15 residues. CDR3 bases: TGTGCCAGCAGCCAAGTGGGAAGTCCGTACACTGAAGCTTTCTTT. This encodes CASSQVGSPYTEAFF.

This clone was counted between two and nine times. This rearrangement joins TRBV9 to TRBJ1-2; D gene uncertain. CDR1 and CDR2 from the germline V gene are SGDLS and YYNGEE. V was trimmed by 3 bases and J by 8 bases, leaving 14 bases between them. The CDR3 totals 13 residues. CDR3 sequence: CASSERPKSGYTF. Written as DNA, the CDR3 is TGTGCCAGCAGCGAAAGGCCAAAGTCGGGCTACACCTTC.

The chain is built from TRBV13 and TRBJ2-7; 10 positions agree with TRBD1. Looked up from germline, CDR1 is PRHDT and CDR2 is FYEKMQ (reference sequence). After removal of 8 bases from V and 2 bases from J, the junction contained 3 bases not matched to a gene. The CDR3 is 13 amino acids. The CDR3 here is CASAGQGTYEQYF. The CDR3 coding sequence is TGTGCCAGCGCGGGACAGGGGACCTACGAGCAGTACTTC.

The CDR3 DNA sequence: TGTGCCAGTAGCGAAGGGTGGAACACTGAAGCTTTCTTT. Translated, it gives CASSEGWNTEAFF. The J gene is TRBJ1-1, the V gene TRBV19; no reliable D call. Trimming shortened V by 6 bases and J by 1 base, and 9 bases separated the two germline ends. The V gene's germline CDR1 is LNHDA and CDR2 SQIVND (reference sequence). The CDR3 has 13 amino acids.

This clone was seen a few times. The gene calls are TRBV29-1 and TRBJ2-1; D is uncertain. CDR1 is SQVTM and CDR2 is ANQGSEA in the germline V gene. V was pared by 4 bases and J by 0 bases, with 13 bases between. The CDR3 has 15 residues. The CDR3 nucleotides read TGCAGCGTTGTTTTGCGGATGAGCTCCTACAATGAGCAGTTCTTC. Protein sequence: CSVVLRMSSYNEQFF.

The chain carries TRBV25-1 and TRBJ2-3, with 9 bases aligning to TRBD2. The CDR3 runs to 16 residues. Unmatched junction bases numbered 4, after V lost 1 base and J lost 2 bases. Germline CDR1 MGHDK, CDR2 SYGVNS. This CDR3 is CASSESGTSFTDTQYF. CDR3 nucleotide sequence: TGTGCCAGCAGTGAATCCGGGACTAGCTTCACAGATACGCAGTATTTT.

V and J are TRBV27 and TRBJ2-7; 8 positions match TRBD1. Trimming cost V 6 bases and J 2 bases; bases outside gene matches: 6. The germline V gene has CDR1 MNHEY and CDR2 SMNVEV (reference sequence). The CDR3 is made up of 14 amino acids. The CDR3 is CASSAGTGPYEQYF. The DNA for the CDR3 is TGTGCCAGCAGCGCCGGGACAGGCCCCTACGAGCAGTACTTC.

This clone occurred a few times. The same CDR3 also results from other DNA sequences found in this sample. The chain joins TRBV2 to TRBJ2-2, with unresolved D. The germline V gene has CDR1 SNHLY and CDR2 FYNNEI. There are 11 residues in the CDR3. Trimming stripped 6 bases from V and 5 bases from J, with 4 bases between. CDR3 DNA: TGTGCCAGCAGGACTACCGGGGAGCTGTTTTTT. As protein: CASRTTGELFF. The full variable domain, in which reference TRBV2 and TRBJ2-2 provide the parts outside the CDR3, is EPEVTQTPSHQVTQMGQEVILRCVPISNHLYFYWYRQILGQKVEFLVSFYNNEISEKSEIFDDQFSVERPDGSNFTLKIRSTKLEDSAMYFCASRTTGELFFGEGSRLTVL.

The chain links TRBV18 to TRBJ2-1; a possible D gene is TRBD2 (6 bases). V was cut by 2 bases and J by 4 bases, with 15 bases left in between. The CDR3 length is 16 residues. Germline values: CDR1 KGHSH, CDR2 LQKENI. CDR3 amino acids: CASSPEAGRGYNEQFF. DNA for the CDR3: TGTGCCAGCTCACCAGAGGCCGGGAGAGGATACAATGAGCAGTTCTTC.

This CDR3 is CASSSGTNNEQFF. CDR3 DNA sequence: TGTGCCAGTAGTAGCGGAACGAACAATGAGCAGTTCTTC. The chain carries TRBV19 and TRBJ2-1; D unclear. The CDR3 is 13 amino acids. In germline, CDR1 is LNHDA, CDR2 SQIVND (reference sequence). V lost 4 bases and J 5 bases, leaving 9 bases between the germline ends.

The chain employs TRBV30 and TRBJ2-5, with no clear D. Trimming took 0 bases from V and 4 from J, leaving 18 bases between them. The length of the CDR3 is 16 residues. Germline V CDR1 and CDR2: GTSNPN, SVGIG (reference sequence). The CDR3 nucleotides read TGTGCCTGGAGTGTAATGATAGGTCATTTACGAGAGACCCAGTACTTC. Translation: CAWSVMIGHLRETQYF. Full variable domain (missing parts from reference TRBV30 and TRBJ2-5): SQTIHQWPATLVQPVGSPLSLECTVEGTSNPNLYWYRQAAGRGLQLLFYSVGIGQISSEVPQNLSASRPQDRQFILSSKKLLLSDSGFYLCAWSVMIGHLRETQYFGPGTRLLVL.

The chain uses TRBV7-8 and TRBJ1-5, with TRBD1 identical over 7 bases. Germline values: CDR1 SGHVS, CDR2 FQNEAQ. The CDR3 has 17 amino acids. V dropped 2 bases and J dropped 4; count of bases not matched to a gene: 11. The CDR3 loop reads CASSLQGGGATNQPQHF. The CDR3 DNA sequence: TGTGCCAGCAGCTTACAGGGGGGTGGTGCAACTAATCAGCCCCAGCATTTT. Using reference TRBV7-8 and TRBJ1-5 for the parts outside the CDR3, the full variable domain is GAGVSQSPRYKVAKRGQDVALRCDPISGHVSLFWYQQALGQGPEFLTYFQNEAQLDKSGLPSDRFFAERPEGSVSTLKIQRTQQEDSAVYLCASSLQGGGATNQPQHFGDGTRLSIL.